Each of the 8 T cell receptor beta chains below was sequenced from the same sample in a study of beta chain features in type 1 diabetes. Investigators reverse transcribed all isolated RNA, so they sequenced expressed TCRB transcripts. Produced via immunoSEQ multiplex PCR; TCRdb's table is partial and in-frame only. Here the sample spans around 340,000 clones, 15% to 20% being singletons. The source material was naive CD4+ T cells from blood. The receptor source for this set is a young woman in good health.

This clone was observed a handful of times. The chain uses TRBV4-1 and TRBJ1-4; maybe TRBD1 (5 bases). V lost 0 bases, J lost 0 bases, and 11 bases lay in between. Germline CDR1 MGHRA, CDR2 YSYEKL. The CDR3 is 17 residues long. In DNA, the CDR3 is TGCGCCAGCAGCCAAGAAGGAGGGGCACCAACTAATGAAAAACTGTTTTTT. As protein: CASSQEGGAPTNEKLFF.

This clone turned up a few times. The chain recombines TRBV9 with TRBJ2-2; 7 bases agree with TRBD1. V gave up 4 bases and J gave up 4 bases; unmatched junction bases: 4. Germline CDR1 is SGDLS and CDR2 is YYNGEE. The length of the CDR3 is 14 residues. The CDR3 DNA sequence: TGTGCCAGCAGCTCGGGACAGCTCACCGGGGAGCTGTTTTTT. It codes for CASSSGQLTGELFF.

Details on this clone: The same CDR3 is also encoded by other DNA sequences in this sample. The V and J genes are TRBV5-4 and TRBJ2-1; the D gene is possibly TRBD1 (6 bases). Looked up from germline, CDR1 is SGHNT and CDR2 is YYREEE (reference sequence). Deletions cut 4 bases from V and 1 base from J, with 9 bases between. CDR3 length: 14 amino acids. CDR3 nucleotide sequence: TGTGCCAGCAGCCCACAGGGATCCTACAATGAGCAGTTCTTC. It is translated as CASSPQGSYNEQFF.

The V call is TRBV29-1, the J call TRBJ2-1; 7 nucleotides agree with TRBD1. Germline CDR1 and CDR2: SQVTM and ANQGSEA. CDR3 length: 11 amino acids. The V and J ends lost 6 bases and 4 bases, in that order; junction bases with no gene match: 0. The CDR3, as DNA: TGCAGCGTGGGACAGTACAATGAGCAGTTCTTC. Translating gives CSVGQYNEQFF.

This clone was detected only a few times. This chain connects TRBV7-2 to TRBJ2-5, with 8 bases matching TRBD1. The germline gives CDR1 SGHTA, CDR2 FQGNSA. The CDR3 runs 14 residues. V was pared by 6 bases and J by 5 bases, with 8 bases of the junction left unmatched. This chain's CDR3 is CASRFRGPEETQYF. CDR3 bases: TGTGCCAGCAGATTCAGGGGGCCTGAGGAGACCCAGTACTTC.

The table lists this clone with a few counts. This chain uses TRBV5-1 with TRBJ2-2, with a tentative D call TRBD2 (6 bases). The CDR3 spans 16 residues. V gave up 0 bases and J gave up 4 bases, with 13 bases separating them. The germline V gene encodes CDR1 SGHRS and CDR2 YFSETQ. The CDR3 loop is CASSLVAGGPTGELFF. CDR3 coding DNA: TGCGCCAGCAGCTTGGTAGCTGGAGGGCCCACCGGGGAGCTGTTTTTT. Filled out from reference TRBV5-1 and TRBJ2-2, the complete variable domain reads KAGVTQTPRYLIKTRGQQVTLSCSPISGHRSVSWYQQTPGQGLQFLFEYFSETQRNKGNFPGRFSGRQFSNSRSEMNVSTLELGDSALYLCASSLVAGGPTGELFFGEGSRLTVL.

In the case of this clone: Germline and junction disagree at one end, which may indicate a read error. The rearrangement uses TRBV29-1 and TRBJ1-2; a weak D match, TRBD1 (6 bases). Germline V gene data show CDR1 as SQVTM and CDR2 as ANQGSEA. The CDR3 loop spans 9 amino acids. The CDR3 here is CRGPGHTPF. The CDR3 region has the DNA TGCAGAGGTCCGGGACATACCCCCTTC.

This clone was seen more than once but under ten times. The V call is TRBV19, the J call TRBJ1-5, with D perhaps matching TRBD1 (6 bases). The CDR3 length is 15 residues. Germline assignment: CDR1 LNHDA and CDR2 SQIVND (reference sequence). The ends were cut back, 4 bases at V and 2 bases at J, with 12 bases in the middle. The CDR3 DNA reads TGTGCCAGTAGTACCTACAGGGTGCGCAATCAGCCCCAGCATTTT. Protein sequence: CASSTYRVRNQPQHF. The whole variable domain, remainder taken from reference TRBV19 and TRBJ1-5, is DGGITQSPKYLFRKEGQNVTLSCEQNLNHDAMYWYRQDPGQGLRLIYYSQIVNDFQKGDIAEGYSVSREKKESFPLTVTSAQKNPTAFYLCASSTYRVRNQPQHFGDGTRLSIL.